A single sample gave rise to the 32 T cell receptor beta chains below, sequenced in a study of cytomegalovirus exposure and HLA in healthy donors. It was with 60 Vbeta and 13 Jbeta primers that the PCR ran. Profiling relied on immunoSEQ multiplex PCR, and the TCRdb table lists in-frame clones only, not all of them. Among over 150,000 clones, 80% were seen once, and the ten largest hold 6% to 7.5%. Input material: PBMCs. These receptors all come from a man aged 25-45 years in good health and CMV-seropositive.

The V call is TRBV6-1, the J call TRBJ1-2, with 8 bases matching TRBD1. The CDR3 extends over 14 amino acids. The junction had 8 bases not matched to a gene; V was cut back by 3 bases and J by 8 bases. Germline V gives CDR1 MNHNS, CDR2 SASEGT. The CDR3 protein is CASSDGQGLGGYTF. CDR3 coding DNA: TGTGCCAGCAGTGACGGACAGGGCTTAGGAGGCTACACCTTC.

In DNA form, the CDR3 reads TGTGCCAGTAGTTTTGGGACAGATTACGAGCAGTACTTC. It is translated as CASSFGTDYEQYF. The chain couples TRBV19 to TRBJ2-7; 7 nucleotides match TRBD1. Trimming removed 5 bases from V and 4 bases from J; junction bases left unmatched: 5. In germline, CDR1 is LNHDA, CDR2 SQIVND (reference sequence). The CDR3 contains 13 residues.

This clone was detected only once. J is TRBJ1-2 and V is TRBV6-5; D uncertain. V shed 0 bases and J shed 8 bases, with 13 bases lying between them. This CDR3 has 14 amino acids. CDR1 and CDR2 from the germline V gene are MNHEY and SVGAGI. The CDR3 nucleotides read TGTGCCAGCAGTTACTCCTCAGAGGCGCGAGGCTACACCTTC. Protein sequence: CASSYSSEARGYTF.

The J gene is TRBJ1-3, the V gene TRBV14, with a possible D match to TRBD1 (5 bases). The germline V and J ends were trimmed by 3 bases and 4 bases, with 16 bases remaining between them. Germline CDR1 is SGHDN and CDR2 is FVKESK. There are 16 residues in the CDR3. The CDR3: CASSQFPGLGGNTIYF. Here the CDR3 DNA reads TGTGCCAGCAGCCAGTTTCCAGGGCTTGGGGGAAACACCATATATTTT.

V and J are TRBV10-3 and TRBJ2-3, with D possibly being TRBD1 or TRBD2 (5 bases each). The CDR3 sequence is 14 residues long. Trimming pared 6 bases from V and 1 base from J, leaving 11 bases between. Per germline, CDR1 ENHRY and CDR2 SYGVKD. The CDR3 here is CAIRERGGTDTQYF. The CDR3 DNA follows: TGTGCCATCAGGGAGAGGGGTGGCACAGATACGCAGTATTTT.

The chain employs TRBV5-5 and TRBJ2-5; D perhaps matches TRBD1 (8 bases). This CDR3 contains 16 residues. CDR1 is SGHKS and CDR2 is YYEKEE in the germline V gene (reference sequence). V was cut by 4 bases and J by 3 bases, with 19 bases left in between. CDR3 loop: CASSPHRGGVEETQYF. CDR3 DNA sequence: TGTGCCAGCAGCCCCCACAGGGGGGGCGTAGAAGAGACCCAGTACTTC.

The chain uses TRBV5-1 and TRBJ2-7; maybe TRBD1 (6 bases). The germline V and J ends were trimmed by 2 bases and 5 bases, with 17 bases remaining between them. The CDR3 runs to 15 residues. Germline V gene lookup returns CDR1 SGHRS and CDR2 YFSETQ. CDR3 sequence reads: CASSLDRDIPNEQYF. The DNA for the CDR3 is TGCGCCAGCAGCTTAGATCGGGACATTCCCAACGAGCAGTACTTC.

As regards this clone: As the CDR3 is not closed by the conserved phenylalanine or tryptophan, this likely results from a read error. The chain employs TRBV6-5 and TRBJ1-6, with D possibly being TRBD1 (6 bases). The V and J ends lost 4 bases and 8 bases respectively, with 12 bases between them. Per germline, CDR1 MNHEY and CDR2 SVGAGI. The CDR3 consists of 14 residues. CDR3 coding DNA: TGTGCCAGCAGTTTACAGGGTGGGGATTCACCCCTCCACCTT. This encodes CASSLQGGDSPLHL.

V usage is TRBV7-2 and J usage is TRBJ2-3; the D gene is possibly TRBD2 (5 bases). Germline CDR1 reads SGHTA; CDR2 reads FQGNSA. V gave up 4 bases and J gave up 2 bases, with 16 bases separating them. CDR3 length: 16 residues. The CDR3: CASSWSGGRNTDTQYF. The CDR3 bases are TGTGCCAGCAGCTGGAGCGGAGGACGGAACACAGATACGCAGTATTTT.

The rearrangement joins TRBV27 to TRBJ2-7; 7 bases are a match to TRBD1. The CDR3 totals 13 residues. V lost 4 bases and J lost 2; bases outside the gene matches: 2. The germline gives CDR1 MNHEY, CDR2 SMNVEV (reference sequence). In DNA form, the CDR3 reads TGTGCCAGCAGTTCGACAGGGCCCTACGAGCAGTACTTC. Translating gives CASSSTGPYEQYF.

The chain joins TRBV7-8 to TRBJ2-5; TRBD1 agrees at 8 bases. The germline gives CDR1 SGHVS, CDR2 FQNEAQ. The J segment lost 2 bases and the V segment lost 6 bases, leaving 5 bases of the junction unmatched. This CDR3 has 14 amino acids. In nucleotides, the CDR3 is TGTGCCAGCAGGTGGACAGGGCCACAAGAGACCCAGTACTTC. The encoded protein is CASRWTGPQETQYF.

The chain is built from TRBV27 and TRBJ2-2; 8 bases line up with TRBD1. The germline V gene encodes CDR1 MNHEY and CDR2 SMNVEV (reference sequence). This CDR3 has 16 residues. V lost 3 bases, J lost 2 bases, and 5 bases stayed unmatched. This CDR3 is CASSFSGGANTGELFF. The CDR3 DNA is TGTGCCAGCAGTTTCTCAGGGGGCGCAAACACCGGGGAGCTGTTTTTT.

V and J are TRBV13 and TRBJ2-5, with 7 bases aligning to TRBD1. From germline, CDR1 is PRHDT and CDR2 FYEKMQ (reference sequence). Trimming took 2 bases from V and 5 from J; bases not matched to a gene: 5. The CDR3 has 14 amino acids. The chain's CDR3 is CASSLSSRGETQYF. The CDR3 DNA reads TGTGCCAGCAGCTTAAGTTCCAGGGGGGAGACCCAGTACTTC.

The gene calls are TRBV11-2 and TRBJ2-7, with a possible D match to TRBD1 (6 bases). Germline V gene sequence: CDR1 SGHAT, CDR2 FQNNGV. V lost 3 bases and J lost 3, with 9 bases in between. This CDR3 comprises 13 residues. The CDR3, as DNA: TGTGCCAGCAGCTTCCACAGGGACTACGAGCAGTACTTC. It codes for CASSFHRDYEQYF.

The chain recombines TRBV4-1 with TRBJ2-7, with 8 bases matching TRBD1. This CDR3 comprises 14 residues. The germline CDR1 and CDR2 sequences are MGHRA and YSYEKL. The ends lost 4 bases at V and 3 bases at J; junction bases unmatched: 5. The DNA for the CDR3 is TGCGCCAGCAGCCCCAGGGGGCGCGGCTACGAGCAGTACTTC. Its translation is CASSPRGRGYEQYF.

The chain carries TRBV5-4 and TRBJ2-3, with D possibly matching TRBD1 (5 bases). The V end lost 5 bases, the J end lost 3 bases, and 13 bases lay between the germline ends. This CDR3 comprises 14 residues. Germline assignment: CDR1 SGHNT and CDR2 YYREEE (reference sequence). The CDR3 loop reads CASRQGAKTDTQYF. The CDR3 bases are TGTGCCAGCAGGCAAGGGGCCAAGACAGATACGCAGTATTTT.

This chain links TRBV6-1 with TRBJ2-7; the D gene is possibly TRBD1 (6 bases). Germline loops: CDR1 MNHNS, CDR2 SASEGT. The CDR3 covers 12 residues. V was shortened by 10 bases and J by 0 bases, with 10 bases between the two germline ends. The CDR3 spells CATRQVSYEQYF. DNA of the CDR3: TGTGCCACCAGACAGGTCTCCTACGAGCAGTACTTC.

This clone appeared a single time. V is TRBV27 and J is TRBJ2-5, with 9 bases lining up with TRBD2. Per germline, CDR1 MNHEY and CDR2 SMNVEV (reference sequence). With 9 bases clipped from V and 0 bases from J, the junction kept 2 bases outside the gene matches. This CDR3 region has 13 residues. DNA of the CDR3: TGTGCCAGTTCTAGCGGGGACCAAGAGACCCAGTACTTC. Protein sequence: CASSSGDQETQYF.

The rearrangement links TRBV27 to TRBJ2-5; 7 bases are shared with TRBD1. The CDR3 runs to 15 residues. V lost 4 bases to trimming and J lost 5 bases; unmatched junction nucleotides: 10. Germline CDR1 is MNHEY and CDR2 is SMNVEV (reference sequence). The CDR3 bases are TGTGCCAGCAGTTCCCGACAGGGCACGCGGGAGACCCAGTACTTC. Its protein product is CASSSRQGTRETQYF.

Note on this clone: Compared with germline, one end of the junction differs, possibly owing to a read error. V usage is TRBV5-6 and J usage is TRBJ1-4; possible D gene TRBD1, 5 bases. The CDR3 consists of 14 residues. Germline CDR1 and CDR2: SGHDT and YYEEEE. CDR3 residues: CASSLAGDLETLFF. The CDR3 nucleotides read TGTGCCAGCAGCTTGGCGGGGGACCTTGAAACACTGTTTTTT.

The chain's CDR3 is CATRQGATETQYF. CDR3 nucleotides: TGTGCCACCCGACAGGGGGCTACAGAGACCCAGTACTTC. This chain uses TRBV19 with TRBJ2-5, with TRBD1 identical over 10 bases. The junction had 6 bases not matched to a gene; V was cut back by 10 bases and J by 4 bases. This CDR3 spans 13 amino acids. Per germline, CDR1 LNHDA and CDR2 SQIVND (reference sequence). Complete variable domain (other parts from reference TRBV19 and TRBJ2-5): DGGITQSPKYLFRKEGQNVTLSCEQNLNHDAMYWYRQDPGQGLRLIYYSQIVNDFQKGDIAEGYSVSREKKESFPLTVTSAQKNPTAFYLCATRQGATETQYFGPGTRLLVL.

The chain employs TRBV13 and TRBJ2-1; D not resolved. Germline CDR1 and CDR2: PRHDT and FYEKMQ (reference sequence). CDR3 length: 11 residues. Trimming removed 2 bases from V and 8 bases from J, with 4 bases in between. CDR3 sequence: CASSLIDEQFF. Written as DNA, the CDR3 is TGTGCCAGCAGCTTAATCGATGAGCAGTTCTTC.

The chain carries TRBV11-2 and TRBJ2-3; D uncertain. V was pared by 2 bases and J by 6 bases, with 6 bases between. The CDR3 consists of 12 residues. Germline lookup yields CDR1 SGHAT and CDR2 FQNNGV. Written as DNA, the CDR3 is TGTGCCAGCAGCTTATTGAGGGATACGCAGTATTTT. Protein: CASSLLRDTQYF.

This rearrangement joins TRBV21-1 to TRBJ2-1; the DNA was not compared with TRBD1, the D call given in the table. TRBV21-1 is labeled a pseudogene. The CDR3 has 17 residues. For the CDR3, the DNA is TGTGCCAGCAGCAAAGGGGCAGGGACAGGGACCTACAATGAGCAGTTCTTC. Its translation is CASSKGAGTGTYNEQFF.

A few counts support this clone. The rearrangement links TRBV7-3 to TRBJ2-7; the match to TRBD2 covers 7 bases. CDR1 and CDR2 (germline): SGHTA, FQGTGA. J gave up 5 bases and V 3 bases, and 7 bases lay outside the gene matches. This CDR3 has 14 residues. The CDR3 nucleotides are TGTGCCAGCAGCTTGGGGGAGGGCCTCGACGAGCAGTACTTC. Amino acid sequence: CASSLGEGLDEQYF.

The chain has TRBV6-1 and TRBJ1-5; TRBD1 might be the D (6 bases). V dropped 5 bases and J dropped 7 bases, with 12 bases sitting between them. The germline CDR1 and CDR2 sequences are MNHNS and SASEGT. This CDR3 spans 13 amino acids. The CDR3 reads CASSFRGEQPQHF. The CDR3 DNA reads TGTGCCAGCAGTTTCAGGGGAGAACAGCCCCAGCATTTT.

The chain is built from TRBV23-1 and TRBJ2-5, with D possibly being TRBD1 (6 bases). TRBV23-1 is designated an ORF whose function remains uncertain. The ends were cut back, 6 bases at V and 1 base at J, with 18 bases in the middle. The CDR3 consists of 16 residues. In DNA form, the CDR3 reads TGCGCCAGCAGGCCCCCAACTCCAGGGGCCCAAGAGACCCAGTACTTC. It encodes CASRPPTPGAQETQYF.

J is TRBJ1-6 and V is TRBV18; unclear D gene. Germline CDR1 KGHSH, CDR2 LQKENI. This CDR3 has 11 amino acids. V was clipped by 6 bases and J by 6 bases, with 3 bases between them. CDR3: CASSSNSPLHF. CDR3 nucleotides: TGTGCCAGCTCCAGTAATTCACCCCTCCACTTT.

CDR3: CASSLSAGINEKLFF. CDR3 nucleotide sequence: TGTGCCAGCAGTTTATCCGCGGGGATTAATGAAAAACTGTTTTTT. This chain uses TRBV27 with TRBJ1-4, with no clear D. Germline CDR1 and CDR2: MNHEY and SMNVEV (reference sequence). Trimming cost V 0 bases and J 4 bases, with 9 bases left between them. This CDR3 has 15 residues. The full variable domain, rest sourced from reference TRBV27 and TRBJ1-4, is EAQVTQNPRYLITVTGKKLTVTCSQNMNHEYMSWYRQDPGLGLRQIYYSMNVEVTDKGDVPEGYKVSRKEKRNFPLILESPSPNQTSLYFCASSLSAGINEKLFFGSGTQLSVL.

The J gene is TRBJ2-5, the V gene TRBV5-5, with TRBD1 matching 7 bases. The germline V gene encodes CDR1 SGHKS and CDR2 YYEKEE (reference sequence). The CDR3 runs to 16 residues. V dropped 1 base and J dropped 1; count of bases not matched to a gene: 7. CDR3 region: CASSLLTRGLQETQYF. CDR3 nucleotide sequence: TGTGCCAGCAGCTTGCTAACGAGGGGGCTCCAAGAGACCCAGTACTTC.

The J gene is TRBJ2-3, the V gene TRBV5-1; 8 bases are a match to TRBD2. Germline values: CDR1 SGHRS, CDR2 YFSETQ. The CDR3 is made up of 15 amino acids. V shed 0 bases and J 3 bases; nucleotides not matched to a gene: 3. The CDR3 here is CASSLVGGETDTQYF. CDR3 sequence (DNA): TGCGCCAGCAGCTTGGTCGGGGGGGAAACAGATACGCAGTATTTT.

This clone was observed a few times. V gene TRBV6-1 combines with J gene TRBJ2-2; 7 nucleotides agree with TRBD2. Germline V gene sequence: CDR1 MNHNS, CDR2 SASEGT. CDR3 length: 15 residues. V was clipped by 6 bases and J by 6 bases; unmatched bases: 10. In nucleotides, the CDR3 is TGTGCCAGCAGCCCTAGACCTAGCGGCGCCGGGGAGCTGTTTTTT. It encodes CASSPRPSGAGELFF.